The subject of this entry is one TCR beta chain. Regarding time point: 2014-2015 season, 7 days after vaccination. The data stem from a study of follicular helper T cells after annual influenza vaccination. Generated by immunoSEQ multiplex PCR, the TCRdb table keeps only in-frame clones and is missing some. The table includes 7,500 to 10,000 clones, more than 80% detected once. The V gene end was trimmed by 0 bases and the J gene end by 5 bases; junction bases not matched to a gene: 8. The CDR3 consists of 17 residues. Germline CDR1 reads LGHNA; CDR2 reads YSLEER. This rearrangement joins TRBV4-3 to TRBJ2-1; 9 bases map to TRBD2. The sample here was CXCR5+ CD38- circulating T follicular helper cells from blood, taken 7 days after influenza vaccination. Subset here: circulating Tfh, non-naive CD4+CXCR5+PD-1+ (ICOS+CD38+ or ICOS-CD38-). The TCR comes from an adult who received the influenza vaccine. The CDR3 nucleotides are TGCGCCAGCAGCCAAGAAGTGCCTAGCGGGGAGAACAATGAGCAGTTCTTC. Translating it yields CASSQEVPSGENNEQFF.